Listed below are T cell receptor beta chains from one sample, sequenced in a study of cytomegalovirus exposure and HLA in healthy donors. TCRdb's copy holds only in-frame clones and misses some; the assay was immunoSEQ multiplex PCR. The repertoire consists of 160,000 or so clones, with roughly 80% occurring once and the leading ten covering nearly 8.5%. The specimen sequenced was PBMCs. The source of these receptors is a male donor in good health and CMV-seropositive. Both conserved end residues are part of each CDR3. The D gene is left open where the match is weak. Only some rows state a clone size, as once, few, many or a class for expanded clones.

V	D	J	size	CDR3	DNA
TRBV6-6	TRBD1	TRBJ1-3	-	CASSPGGLRNTIYF	TGTGCCAGCAGTCCAGGGGGTTTGAGAAACACCATATATTTT
TRBV18	TRBD1	TRBJ2-7	-	CASSPPGQAYSYEQYF	TGTGCCAGCTCACCACCGGGACAGGCCTACTCCTACGAGCAGTACTTC
TRBV27	TRBD1	TRBJ1-5	-	CASSYGTGGNQPQHF	TGTGCCAGCAGCTACGGGACAGGGGGGAATCAGCCCCAGCATTTT
TRBV11-2	-	TRBJ2-1	once	CASSSAAGSYNEQFF	TGTGCCAGCAGCTCGGCCGCGGGAAGTTACAATGAGCAGTTCTTC
TRBV29-1	-	TRBJ2-1	once	CSVLTTSIEGFYNEQFF	TGCAGCGTTCTCACGACGTCTATCGAGGGTTTCTACAATGAGCAGTTCTTC
TRBV14	-	TRBJ2-7	-	CASSQDIRGSEQYF	TGTGCCAGCAGCCAAGATATCCGGGGGTCCGAGCAGTACTTC
TRBV9	TRBD1	TRBJ1-1	-	CASSVTTGGRAFF	TGTGCCAGCAGCGTCACGACAGGGGGCAGAGCTTTCTTT
TRBV4-1	-	TRBJ1-2	few	CASSTGYGYTF	TGCGCCAGCAGTACAGGATATGGCTACACCTTC
TRBV18	-	TRBJ1-2	-	CASSPGDALGGYTF	TGTGCCAGCTCACCTGGAGACGCGTTAGGCGGCTACACCTTC
TRBV6-1	-	TRBJ1-2	once	CASSEVPGDGYTF	TGTGCCAGCAGTGAAGTACCCGGTGATGGCTACACCTTC
TRBV5-4	TRBD1	TRBJ2-6	few	CASSLWGTAHSGANGLTF	TGTGCCAGCAGCTTGTGGGGGACAGCGCACTCTGGGGCCAACGGCCTGACTTTC
TRBV30	-	TRBJ2-3	-	CAWSPGGTDTQYF	TGTGCCTGGAGCCCAGGAGGGACAGATACGCAGTATTTT
TRBV5-1	TRBD1	TRBJ1-4	-	CASSLSAQGIITNEKLFF	TGCGCCAGCAGCTTGTCGGCACAGGGGATCATCACTAATGAAAAACTGTTTTTT
TRBV7-9	-	TRBJ1-2	-	CSSSFGGAGVNYGYTF	TGTTCCAGCAGCTTCGGCGGCGCGGGGGTGAACTATGGCTACACCTTC
TRBV28	-	TRBJ2-1	-	CASSYPQGINEQFF	TGTGCCAGCAGTTACCCCCAGGGAATCAATGAGCAGTTCTTC
TRBV30	-	TRBJ2-3	-	CAHGQADTQYF	TGTGCCCATGGTCAGGCAGATACGCAGTATTTT
TRBV5-4	TRBD2	TRBJ2-3	-	CASSSPTSGGIVDTQYF	TGTGCCAGCAGCTCCCCGACTAGCGGGGGAATCGTAGATACGCAGTATTTT
TRBV5-8	TRBD1	TRBJ2-2	-	CASSSEDRGYTGELFF	TGTGCCAGCAGCTCCGAAGACAGGGGGTACACCGGGGAGCTGTTTTTT
TRBV28	-	TRBJ1-1	-	CASSFISSGLNTEAFF	TGTGCCAGCAGTTTCATCAGTAGCGGGTTGAACACTGAAGCTTTCTTT
TRBV5-4	TRBD1	TRBJ1-2	-	CASSSIIGQGNYGYTF	TGTGCCAGCAGCTCAATCATCGGACAGGGGAACTATGGCTACACCTTC
TRBV9	TRBD2	TRBJ2-3	-	CASSGGLEGHTQYF	TGTGCCAGCAGCGGGGGACTAGAGGGGCATACGCAGTATTTT
TRBV6-1	TRBD2	TRBJ2-7	-	CASKSLAGAGYEQYF	TGTGCCAGCAAAAGTCTAGCGGGAGCAGGCTACGAGCAGTACTTC
TRBV7-2	-	TRBJ2-1	-	CASSFSGAREEEFF	TGTGCCAGCAGCTTTAGTGGGGCCAGGGAGGAAGAGTTCTTC
TRBV19	-	TRBJ2-7	once	CASSMTGVSYEQYF	TGTGCCAGTAGTATGACGGGGGTCTCCTACGAGCAGTACTTC
TRBV4-1	-	TRBJ1-6	-	CASSQDATEGSPLHF	TGCGCCAGCAGCCAAGATGCTACCGAGGGTTCACCCCTCCACTTT
TRBV5-1	-	TRBJ2-1	few	CASSPRDYNEQFF	TGCGCCAGCAGCCCCCGGGACTACAATGAGCAGTTCTTC
TRBV5-1	TRBD1	TRBJ2-5	-	CASSLSGDRGTETQYF	TGCGCCAGCAGCTTGTCCGGGGACAGGGGGACGGAGACCCAGTACTTC
TRBV18	TRBD1	TRBJ1-4	once	CASSPTRGTGEEKLFF	TGTGCCAGCTCACCCACCCGAGGGACAGGAGAAGAAAAACTGTTTTTT
TRBV10-1	-	TRBJ1-2	few	CASRGKIYGYTF	TGCGCCAGCCGGGGAAAGATCTATGGCTACACCTTC
TRBV5-1	TRBD2	TRBJ2-7	few	CASSVGLANEQYF	TGCGCCAGCAGCGTGGGACTAGCAAACGAGCAGTACTTC
TRBV30	-	TRBJ2-2	few	CAWTKRQTGNTGELFF	TGTGCCTGGACCAAAAGACAAACAGGGAACACCGGGGAGCTGTTTTTT
TRBV28	-	TRBJ1-2	-	CATQGFNYGYTF	TGTGCCACCCAGGGATTTAACTATGGCTACACCTTC
TRBV7-6	-	TRBJ1-1	-	CASSPMQGNTEAFF	TGTGCCAGCAGCCCGATGCAGGGGAACACTGAAGCTTTCTTT
TRBV14	-	TRBJ2-5	-	CASSQIGSPWETQYF	TGTGCCAGCAGCCAGATCGGGTCCCCATGGGAGACCCAGTACTTC
TRBV9	-	TRBJ2-3	-	CASSVEGRDTDTQYF	TGTGCCAGCAGCGTAGAAGGCAGGGATACAGATACGCAGTATTTT
TRBV5-1	TRBD1	TRBJ2-7	-	CASSRGTGKAYEQYF	TGCGCCAGCAGCCGAGGGACAGGGAAGGCCTACGAGCAGTACTTC
TRBV4-1	TRBD1	TRBJ2-7	-	CASSQDGETGSDEQYF	TGCGCCAGCAGCCAAGATGGAGAGACAGGGTCAGACGAGCAGTACTTC
TRBV5-6	-	TRBJ1-2	once	CASSVLGKEGYGYTF	TGTGCCAGCAGCGTGCTGGGGAAGGAGGGCTATGGCTACACCTTC
TRBV10-1	-	TRBJ2-7	-	CASSDPSGQYF	TGCGCCAGCAGTGACCCCTCCGGGCAGTACTTC
TRBV21-1	-	TRBJ1-5	few	CASSKQGNQPQHF	TGTGCCAGCAGCAAACAGGGAAATCAGCCCCAGCATTTT
TRBV7-9	TRBD1	TRBJ1-2	-	CASSLYLGQGADGYTF	TGTGCCAGCAGCTTATATCTCGGACAGGGGGCGGATGGCTACACCTTC
TRBV4-1	TRBD1	TRBJ2-5	-	CASSQLQGSETQYF	TGCGCCAGCAGCCAACTACAGGGGTCGGAGACCCAGTACTTC
TRBV19	-	TRBJ2-1	few	CASIGVGDHEQFF	TGTGCCAGTATAGGAGTAGGGGATCATGAGCAGTTCTTC
TRBV30	TRBD1	TRBJ1-3	-	CAWNEGQGSSGNTIYF	TGTGCCTGGAATGAAGGACAGGGATCCTCTGGAAACACCATATATTTT
TRBV11-3	TRBD1	TRBJ2-1	-	CASSLGTKTGDEQFF	TGTGCCAGCAGCTTAGGGACAAAGACAGGGGATGAGCAGTTCTTC
TRBV28	-	TRBJ1-3	-	CASSQTDPGNTIYF	TGTGCCAGCAGTCAGACTGACCCTGGAAACACCATATATTTT
TRBV14	TRBD1	TRBJ1-4	-	CASSRRPRTGQTTTNEKLFF	TGTGCCAGCAGCCGCAGACCCCGGACAGGGCAAACTACAACTAATGAAAAACTGTTTTTT
TRBV6-5	-	TRBJ1-1	-	CASSYLGSNTEAFF	TGTGCCAGCAGTTACTTGGGCTCGAACACTGAAGCTTTCTTT
TRBV5-4	TRBD1	TRBJ1-1	-	CASSPRTGWTEAFF	TGTGCCAGCAGCCCCCGGACAGGGTGGACTGAAGCTTTCTTT
TRBV19	-	TRBJ2-1	-	CASSPLASRSYNEQFF	TGTGCCAGTAGTCCCCTAGCGAGTCGCTCCTACAATGAGCAGTTCTTC
TRBV9	-	TRBJ2-2	-	CASSAAGNTGELFF	TGTGCCAGCAGCGCCGCCGGGAACACCGGGGAGCTGTTTTTT